This TCR beta chain was identified in a study of Ad26.COV2.S vaccination and SARS-CoV-2 variants. The overall study: Administration of Ad26.COV2.S was intramuscular, either once or twice 56 days apart.

V was clipped by 4 bases and J by 7 bases, with 11 bases between them. The CDR3 is 13 residues long. Germline V gene sequence: CDR1 SGHRS, CDR2 YFSETQ. Profiled with immunoSEQ multiplex PCR; TCRdb holds only in-frame clones, not every one. Counted here are 350,000 to 500,000 clones, 80% to 95% occurring once; the ten biggest clones make up approximately 12%. Regarding treatment: 19 received Ad26.COV2.S at low or high dose, single or two shots; several received placebo; per-sample allocation not given. At day 63 after the first vaccine or placebo injection, samples were drawn. Built on an Ad26 vector, the vaccine expressed Wuhan-strain SARS-CoV-2 spike. Study outcomes and limitations: Whether participants received vaccine or placebo, their non-spike TCR breadth was similar.

Regarding this clone: Its antigen is currently unknown. Other DNA sequences from this sample encode an identical CDR3 as well.

Sequencing was performed on peripheral blood, taken in a trial of Ad26.COV2.S vaccine versus placebo. The TCR was taken from a person between 18 and 65 years old who received the Ad26.COV2.S COVID-19 vaccine or a placebo. The V gene is TRBV5-1, the J gene TRBJ2-2; D gene uncertain. The CDR3 nucleotides read TGCGCCAGCAGCCTGGCAGTTGGCGGGGAGCTGTTTTTT. Encoded protein: CASSLAVGGELFF.